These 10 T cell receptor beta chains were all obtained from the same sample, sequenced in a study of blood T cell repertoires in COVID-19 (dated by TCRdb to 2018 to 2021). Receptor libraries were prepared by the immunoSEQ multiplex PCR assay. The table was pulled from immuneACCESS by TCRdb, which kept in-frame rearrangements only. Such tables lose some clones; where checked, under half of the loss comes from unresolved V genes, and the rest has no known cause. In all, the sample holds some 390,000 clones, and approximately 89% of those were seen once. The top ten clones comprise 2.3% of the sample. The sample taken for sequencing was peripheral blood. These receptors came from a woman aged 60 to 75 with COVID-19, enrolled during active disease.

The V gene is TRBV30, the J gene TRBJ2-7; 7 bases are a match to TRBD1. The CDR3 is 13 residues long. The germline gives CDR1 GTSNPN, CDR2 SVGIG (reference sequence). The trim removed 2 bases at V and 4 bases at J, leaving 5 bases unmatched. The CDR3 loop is CAWSFTGVYEQYF. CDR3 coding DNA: TGTGCCTGGAGTTTTACAGGGGTTTACGAGCAGTACTTC.

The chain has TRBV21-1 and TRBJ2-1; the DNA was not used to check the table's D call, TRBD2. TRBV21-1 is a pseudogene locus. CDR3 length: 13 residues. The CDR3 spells CASSKPSFDEQFF. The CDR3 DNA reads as TGTGCCAGCAGCAAGCCGAGTTTTGATGAGCAGTTCTTC.

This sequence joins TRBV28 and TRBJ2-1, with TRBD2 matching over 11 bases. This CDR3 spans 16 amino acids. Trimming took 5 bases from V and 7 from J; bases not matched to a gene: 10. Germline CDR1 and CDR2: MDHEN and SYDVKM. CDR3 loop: CASSEGSGGAYNEQFF. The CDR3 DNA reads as TGTGCCAGCAGTGAGGGTAGCGGGGGGGCTTATAATGAGCAGTTCTTC.

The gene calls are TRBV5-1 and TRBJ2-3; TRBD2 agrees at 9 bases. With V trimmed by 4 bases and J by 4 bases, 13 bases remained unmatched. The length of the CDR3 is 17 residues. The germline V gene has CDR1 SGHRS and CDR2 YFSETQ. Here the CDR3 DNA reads TGCGCCAGCAGCCCCCAAGCTAGCGGGATTATCTCAGATACGCAGTATTTT. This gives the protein CASSPQASGIISDTQYF.

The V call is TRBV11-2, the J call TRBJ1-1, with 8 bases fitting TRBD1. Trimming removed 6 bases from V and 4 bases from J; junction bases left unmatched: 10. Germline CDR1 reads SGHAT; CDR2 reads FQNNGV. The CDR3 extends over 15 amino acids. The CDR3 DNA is TGTGCCAGCAGATCCTGGACAGGGAGAGTCACTGAAGCTTTCTTT. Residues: CASRSWTGRVTEAFF.

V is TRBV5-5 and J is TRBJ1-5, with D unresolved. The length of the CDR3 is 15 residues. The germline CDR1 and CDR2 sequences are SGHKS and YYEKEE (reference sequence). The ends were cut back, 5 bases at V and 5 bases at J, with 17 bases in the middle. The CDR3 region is CASRAEDSRHQPQHF. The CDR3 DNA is TGTGCCAGCAGGGCAGAAGATTCCCGCCATCAGCCCCAGCATTTT.

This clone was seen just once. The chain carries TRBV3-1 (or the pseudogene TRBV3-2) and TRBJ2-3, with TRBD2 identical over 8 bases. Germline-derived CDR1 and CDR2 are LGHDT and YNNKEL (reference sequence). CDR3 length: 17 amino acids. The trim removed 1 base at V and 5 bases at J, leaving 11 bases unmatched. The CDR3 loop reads CASSQVGVAGRVDTQYF. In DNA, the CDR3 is TGTGCCAGCAGCCAAGTAGGAGTAGCGGGGAGGGTAGATACGCAGTATTTT.

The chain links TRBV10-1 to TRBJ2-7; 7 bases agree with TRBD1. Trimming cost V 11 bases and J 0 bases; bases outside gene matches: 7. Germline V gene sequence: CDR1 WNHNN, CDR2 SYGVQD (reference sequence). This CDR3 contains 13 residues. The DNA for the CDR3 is TGCGCCGGAGGACAGGTAATCTCCTACGAGCAGTACTTC. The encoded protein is CAGGQVISYEQYF.

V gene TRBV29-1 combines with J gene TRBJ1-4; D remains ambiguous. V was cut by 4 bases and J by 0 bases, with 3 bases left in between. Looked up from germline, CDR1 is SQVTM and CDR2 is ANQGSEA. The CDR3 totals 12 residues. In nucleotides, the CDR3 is TGCAGCGTTGCTGCAACTAATGAAAAACTGTTTTTT. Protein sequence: CSVAATNEKLFF.

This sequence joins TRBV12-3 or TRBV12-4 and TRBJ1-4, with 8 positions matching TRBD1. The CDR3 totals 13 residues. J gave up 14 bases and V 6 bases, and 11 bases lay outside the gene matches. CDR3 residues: CASSPQGAIMLFF. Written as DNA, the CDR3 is TGTGCCAGCAGCCCCCAGGGGGCGATAATGCTGTTTTTT.